Below, 28 T cell receptor beta chains from the same sample are listed, as sequenced in a study of blood T cell repertoires in COVID-19. Repertoires were generated with immunoSEQ multiplex PCR, while TCRdb's copy carries only in-frame clones and drops some. In the table there are approximately 250,000 clones, more than 80% of which are singletons. Sample: PBMCs or T cells enriched from blood (not recorded which). These receptors all stem from a woman in her 30s with acute COVID-19.

The chain uses TRBV14 and TRBJ2-1; no firm D call. V was clipped by 1 base and J by 2 bases, with 6 bases between them. The CDR3 totals 14 residues. Germline V lookup: CDR1 SGHDN, CDR2 FVKESK. The CDR3 region is CASSQVTTYNEQFF. CDR3 DNA sequence: TGTGCCAGCAGCCAAGTGACAACCTACAATGAGCAGTTCTTC.

In its sample, this clone was seen once. This chain uses TRBV5-1 with TRBJ1-2; weak D call: TRBD1 (5 bases). The CDR3 runs to 15 residues. The V end lost 3 bases, the J end lost 6 bases, and 18 bases lay between the germline ends. CDR1 is SGHRS, CDR2 YFSETQ, per germline. CDR3 protein: CASSWGEDGYHGYTF. In DNA, the CDR3 is TGCGCCAGCAGCTGGGGCGAGGACGGGTATCATGGCTACACCTTC.

The V and J genes are TRBV7-2 and TRBJ2-7, with D maybe TRBD2 (6 bases). Trimming pared 5 bases from V and 2 bases from J, leaving 13 bases between. CDR1 SGHTA and CDR2 FQGNSA come from the germline V gene. This CDR3 spans 14 amino acids. CDR3 in amino acids: CASSTRDLPYEQYF. The CDR3 region has the DNA TGTGCCAGCAGCACACGGGACTTGCCCTACGAGCAGTACTTC. The variable domain in full, with the rest retrieved from reference TRBV7-2 and TRBJ2-7, is GAGVSQSPSNKVTEKGKDVELRCDPISGHTALYWYRQSLGQGLEFLIYFQGNSAPDKSGLPSDRFSAERTGGSVSTLTIQRTQQEDSAVYLCASSTRDLPYEQYFGPGTRLTVT.

This chain connects TRBV7-9 to TRBJ1-2; no clear D. Germline CDR1 is SEHNR and CDR2 is FQNEAQ (reference sequence). Trimming cost V 6 bases and J 3 bases, with 11 bases left between them. The CDR3 totals 13 residues. The CDR3 here is CASREDGDYGYTF. The CDR3 region has the DNA TGTGCCAGCAGGGAGGACGGTGACTATGGCTACACCTTC.

The chain uses TRBV4-1 and TRBJ1-5; D is undetermined. CDR3 size: 13 residues. Germline CDR1 and CDR2: MGHRA and YSYEKL. Trimming removed 4 bases at V and 1 base at J, with 5 bases between. The CDR3 bases are TGCGCCAGCAGCCGAGTAAGCAATCAGCCCCAGCATTTT. It specifies CASSRVSNQPQHF.

This chain joins TRBV6-1 and TRBJ1-6; D is possibly TRBD1 (6 bases). Trimming removed 1 base at V and 10 bases at J, with 14 bases between. CDR1 and CDR2 from the germline V gene are MNHNS and SASEGT. The CDR3 covers 15 residues. The CDR3 sequence: CASSEVGGPGSPLHF. DNA for the CDR3: TGTGCCAGCAGTGAAGTCGGGGGGCCGGGGTCACCCCTCCACTTT.

This clone was recorded only once. V gene TRBV11-2 combines with J gene TRBJ2-1; a possible D gene is TRBD1 (6 bases). The CDR3 is 16 residues long. Looked up from germline, CDR1 is SGHAT and CDR2 is FQNNGV. The V end lost 5 bases, the J end lost 4 bases, and 18 bases lay between the germline ends. The chain's CDR3 is CASSPVRGMAYNEQFF. In DNA form, the CDR3 reads TGTGCCAGCAGCCCAGTTAGGGGGATGGCGTACAATGAGCAGTTCTTC.

The genes are TRBV12-3 or TRBV12-4 and TRBJ2-3, with 7 bases lining up with TRBD1. The CDR3 spans 13 residues. The trim removed 8 bases at V and 5 bases at J, leaving 7 bases unmatched. The CDR3 DNA follows: TGTGCCAGCGTGACAGGGCATGGAGATACGCAGTATTTT. As protein: CASVTGHGDTQYF.

V and J are TRBV7-2 and TRBJ2-3, with 7 positions matching TRBD2. The germline gives CDR1 SGHTA, CDR2 FQGNSA. The V segment lost 5 bases and the J segment 0 bases; nucleotides outside the gene matches: 2. The CDR3 is made up of 14 amino acids. The CDR3 bases are TGTGCCAGCAGCGTTAGCGGGAGCACAGATACGCAGTATTTT. Its translation: CASSVSGSTDTQYF. Full variable domain (missing parts from reference TRBV7-2 and TRBJ2-3): GAGVSQSPSNKVTEKGKDVELRCDPISGHTALYWYRQSLGQGLEFLIYFQGNSAPDKSGLPSDRFSAERTGGSVSTLTIQRTQQEDSAVYLCASSVSGSTDTQYFGPGTRLTVL.

The chain recombines TRBV7-3 with TRBJ2-4; 10 bases are a match to TRBD1. V shed 3 bases, J shed 6 bases, and the junction held 5 bases outside the gene matches. This CDR3 region has 15 residues. Germline CDR1 SGHTA, CDR2 FQGTGA. CDR3 region: CASSFGQGDGNIQYF. CDR3 DNA: TGTGCCAGCAGCTTCGGACAGGGGGATGGAAACATTCAGTACTTC.

This sequence joins TRBV4-1 and TRBJ2-1, with TRBD2 matching over 9 bases. Germline values: CDR1 MGHRA, CDR2 YSYEKL. This CDR3 contains 17 residues. V dropped 2 bases and J dropped 6; count of bases not matched to a gene: 11. CDR3: CASSQPLAGAIINEQFF. CDR3 DNA: TGCGCCAGCAGCCAACCCTTAGCGGGAGCCATAATCAATGAGCAGTTCTTC.

This clone was counted once. The chain uses TRBV3-1 (or the pseudogene TRBV3-2) and TRBJ2-7; TRBD2 matches at 10 bases. V gave up 0 bases and J gave up 6 bases; unmatched junction bases: 14. From germline, CDR1 is LGHDT and CDR2 YNNKEL (reference sequence). CDR3 size: 18 residues. The chain's CDR3 is CASSQDGRRASGSREQYF. The CDR3 DNA reads as TGTGCCAGCAGCCAAGATGGGAGGAGGGCTAGCGGGAGTCGCGAGCAGTACTTC.

This chain links TRBV25-1 with TRBJ1-5; D possibly corresponds to TRBD1 (6 bases). Trimming took off 4 bases at V and 3 bases at J, with 10 bases between the two ends. The germline V gene encodes CDR1 MGHDK and CDR2 SYGVNS. This CDR3 comprises 14 residues. CDR3 DNA: TGTGCCAGCAGTGGAGACAGGTCCAATCAGCCCCAGCATTTT. Its translation: CASSGDRSNQPQHF.

The V and J genes are TRBV5-8 and TRBJ1-1; possibly TRBD1 for D (6 bases). V was trimmed by 4 bases and J by 5 bases, leaving 18 bases between them. CDR3 length: 15 residues. Germline V CDR1 and CDR2: SGHTS, YDEGEE. CDR3 DNA: TGTGCCAGCAGCCTAATACAGGGTTCGACTACTGAAGCTTTCTTT. It specifies CASSLIQGSTTEAFF.

The chain has TRBV29-1 and TRBJ2-1; 7 positions agree with TRBD2. The length of the CDR3 is 13 residues. V shed 4 bases and J 0 bases; nucleotides not matched to a gene: 0. Germline values: CDR1 SQVTM, CDR2 ANQGSEA. The CDR3: CSVGLASYNEQFF. For the CDR3, the DNA is TGCAGCGTTGGACTAGCCTCCTACAATGAGCAGTTCTTC.

This chain links TRBV19 with TRBJ2-2; TRBD1 agrees at 7 bases. With 5 bases clipped from V and 0 bases from J, the junction kept 6 bases outside the gene matches. The CDR3 contains 16 residues. Per germline, CDR1 LNHDA and CDR2 SQIVND (reference sequence). CDR3 DNA sequence: TGTGCCAGTAGTCTAGGGGGCGGAACGAACACCGGGGAGCTGTTTTTT. Its protein product is CASSLGGGTNTGELFF.

This chain links TRBV15 with TRBJ2-3; the D gene is possibly TRBD1 (6 bases). V gave up 3 bases and J gave up 2 bases, with 12 bases separating them. This CDR3 is built from 15 residues. Germline V gives CDR1 LNHNV, CDR2 YYDKDF (reference sequence). The CDR3 DNA reads TGTGCCACCAGCAGTAACAGGGAAAACACAGATACGCAGTATTTT. Its protein is CATSSNRENTDTQYF.

The chain uses TRBV19 and TRBJ1-4; D is ambiguous. This CDR3 is built from 12 residues. Trimming took off 2 bases at V and 7 bases at J, with 5 bases between the two ends. Germline V gives CDR1 LNHDA, CDR2 SQIVND (reference sequence). CDR3 sequence reads: CASSIFREKLFF. The CDR3 nucleotides are TGTGCCAGTAGTATATTTCGTGAAAAACTGTTTTTT.

The chain recombines TRBV7-6 with TRBJ2-7; 7 bases map to TRBD2. This CDR3 has 18 residues. Trimming took 5 bases from V and 4 from J; bases not matched to a gene: 20. Germline assignment: CDR1 SGHVS and CDR2 FNYEAQ. The CDR3 loop is CASSTNDWSGGSVYEQYF. The CDR3 DNA reads as TGTGCCAGCAGCACAAATGATTGGTCCGGCGGGAGCGTATACGAGCAGTACTTC.

This clone was counted once. The same CDR3 can be traced to other DNA sequences in this sample. The V and J genes are TRBV28 and TRBJ1-5; 9 nucleotides agree with TRBD1. V lost 5 bases to trimming and J lost 7 bases; unmatched junction nucleotides: 6. Germline V CDR1 and CDR2: MDHEN, SYDVKM. The CDR3 length is 14 residues. The CDR3 DNA sequence: TGTGCCAGCAGTCTTGGACAGGGGCACCAGCCCCAGCATTTT. It is translated as CASSLGQGHQPQHF.

Only one count was recorded for this clone. This may stem from a read error, because a much larger clone lies one nucleotide away. The gene calls are TRBV27 and TRBJ2-3, with 7 bases lining up with TRBD2. V gave up 6 bases and J gave up 2 bases; unmatched junction bases: 2. This CDR3 is built from 13 residues. CDR1 is MNHEY and CDR2 is SMNVEV in the germline V gene (reference sequence). The CDR3 DNA follows: TGTGCCAGCAGCGGGACTAACACAGATACGCAGTATTTT. Encoded protein: CASSGTNTDTQYF.

The rearrangement uses TRBV28 and TRBJ2-1, with D perhaps matching TRBD2 (6 bases). The CDR3 is made up of 16 amino acids. Germline loops: CDR1 MDHEN, CDR2 SYDVKM. Trimming took 1 base from V and 0 from J, leaving 10 bases between them. The CDR3 is CASSLFSGSSYNEQFF. CDR3 sequence (DNA): TGTGCCAGCAGTTTATTTAGCGGTAGCTCCTACAATGAGCAGTTCTTC.

The chain couples TRBV3-1 (or the pseudogene TRBV3-2) to TRBJ2-7, with D maybe TRBD2 (6 bases). Per the germline V gene, CDR1 is LGHDT and CDR2 is YNNKEL (reference sequence). This CDR3 is 17 amino acids long. V was trimmed by 0 bases and J by 2 bases, leaving 17 bases between them. This chain's CDR3 is CASSQEVGGGVTYEQYF. The CDR3 DNA follows: TGTGCCAGCAGCCAAGAGGTCGGCGGCGGGGTAACCTACGAGCAGTACTTC.

This clone was detected only a few times. The genes are TRBV19 and TRBJ2-5, with D possibly being TRBD1 (6 bases). The CDR3 is 16 residues long. Germline values: CDR1 LNHDA, CDR2 SQIVND (reference sequence). V lost 0 bases to trimming and J lost 4 bases, with 15 bases between them. The CDR3 DNA sequence: TGTGCCAGTAGTATAGAGGGGGCGCCCGAGGGAGAGACCCAGTACTTC. Amino acid sequence: CASSIEGAPEGETQYF.

The chain joins TRBV25-1 to TRBJ1-6, with 7 bases identical to TRBD1. Trimming cost V 2 bases and J 7 bases; bases outside gene matches: 5. Germline V gene lookup returns CDR1 MGHDK and CDR2 SYGVNS. This CDR3 is 15 amino acids long. The CDR3 loop reads CASSEEWDSNSPLHF. DNA for the CDR3: TGTGCCAGCAGTGAAGAATGGGACAGCAATTCACCCCTCCACTTT.

The chain combines TRBV28 with TRBJ2-7; tentatively, D is TRBD1 (6 bases). The germline gives CDR1 MDHEN, CDR2 SYDVKM. The CDR3 extends over 16 amino acids. V was clipped by 8 bases and J by 2 bases, with 22 bases between them. The CDR3 region is CASRDNRKQGAYEQYF. The CDR3 region has the DNA TGTGCCAGCCGCGATAATAGAAAACAGGGAGCCTACGAGCAGTACTTC.

This chain joins TRBV6-6 and TRBJ1-1; 7 bases align to TRBD1. The CDR3 contains 16 residues. Germline V CDR1 and CDR2: MNHNY, SVGAGI (reference sequence). Trimming at V came to 5 bases and at J to 5 bases, leaving 14 bases not matched to a gene. The CDR3 DNA reads TGTGCCAGCAGTCGACAGGGTGGGGAATTGGGGACTGAAGCTTTCTTT. Its translation is CASSRQGGELGTEAFF.

The chain combines TRBV25-1 with TRBJ1-4; 7 bases are a match to TRBD1. The CDR3 consists of 13 residues. V was clipped by 10 bases and J by 4 bases; unmatched bases: 6. In germline, CDR1 is MGHDK, CDR2 SYGVNS. CDR3 nucleotides: TGTGCCACGGTAGGACAGGATAATGAAAAACTGTTTTTT. It specifies CATVGQDNEKLFF.